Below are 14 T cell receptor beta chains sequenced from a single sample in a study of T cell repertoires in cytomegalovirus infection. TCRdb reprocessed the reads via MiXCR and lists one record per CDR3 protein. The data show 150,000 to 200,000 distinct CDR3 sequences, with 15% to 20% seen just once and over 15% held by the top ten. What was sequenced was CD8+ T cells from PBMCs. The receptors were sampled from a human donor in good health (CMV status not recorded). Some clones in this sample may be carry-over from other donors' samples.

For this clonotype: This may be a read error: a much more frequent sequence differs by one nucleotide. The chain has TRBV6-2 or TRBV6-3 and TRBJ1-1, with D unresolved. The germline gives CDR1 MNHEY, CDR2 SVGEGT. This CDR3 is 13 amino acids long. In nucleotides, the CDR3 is TGTGACAGCAGTTACGTCGTGGGGACTGAAGCTTTCTTT. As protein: CDSSYVVGTEAFF.

CDR3 sequence (DNA): TGCGCCAGCAGCTTGGGTTTAGCGGGACGACTCTACGAGCAGTACTTC. This codes for CASSLGLAGRLYEQYF. V is TRBV5-1 and J is TRBJ2-7, with 8 positions matching TRBD2. The J segment lost 3 bases and the V segment lost 0 bases, leaving 8 bases of the junction unmatched. The germline V gene encodes CDR1 SGHRS and CDR2 YFSETQ. This CDR3 contains 16 residues.

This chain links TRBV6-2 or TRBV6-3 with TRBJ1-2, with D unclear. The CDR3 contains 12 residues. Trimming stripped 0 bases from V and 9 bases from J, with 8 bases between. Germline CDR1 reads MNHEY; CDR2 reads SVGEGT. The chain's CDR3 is CASSYSRDRYTF. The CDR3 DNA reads TGTGCCAGCAGTTACTCGAGGGATCGCTACACCTTC.

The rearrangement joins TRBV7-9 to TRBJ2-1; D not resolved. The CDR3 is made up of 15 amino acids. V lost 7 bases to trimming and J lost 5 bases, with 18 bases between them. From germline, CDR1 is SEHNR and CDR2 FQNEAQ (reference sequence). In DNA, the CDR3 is TGTGCCAGCACCCCTGTGGAAGCGAGGAACAATGAGCAGTTCTTC. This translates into CASTPVEARNNEQFF.

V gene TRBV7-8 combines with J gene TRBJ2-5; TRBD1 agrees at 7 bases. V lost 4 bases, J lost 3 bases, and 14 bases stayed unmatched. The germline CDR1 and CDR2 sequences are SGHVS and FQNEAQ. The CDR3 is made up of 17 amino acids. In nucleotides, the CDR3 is TGTGCCAGCAGCTATCACCCCGGCGACAGGGTGGAAGAGACCCAGTACTTC. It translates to CASSYHPGDRVEETQYF.

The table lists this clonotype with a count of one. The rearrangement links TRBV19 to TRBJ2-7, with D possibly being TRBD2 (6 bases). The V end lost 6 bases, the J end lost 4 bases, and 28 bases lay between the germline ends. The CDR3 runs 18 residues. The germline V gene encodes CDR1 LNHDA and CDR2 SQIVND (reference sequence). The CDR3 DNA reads TGTGCCAGTAGACCTTCGGGAGCGAAGTTCCCCCGCCGGTACGAGCAGTACTTC. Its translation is CASRPSGAKFPRRYEQYF.

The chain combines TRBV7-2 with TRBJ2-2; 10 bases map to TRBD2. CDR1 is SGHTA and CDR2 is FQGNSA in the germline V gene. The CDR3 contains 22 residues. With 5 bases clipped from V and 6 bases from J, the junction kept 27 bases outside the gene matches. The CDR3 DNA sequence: TGTGCCAGCAGCGATCCCTACCTAGCGGGAGTTTCGTTCGAGGTTTTCCCCGGGGAGCTGTTTTTT. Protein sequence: CASSDPYLAGVSFEVFPGELFF.

This CDR3 reads CASSLEGAPFSNEQFF. The CDR3 nucleotides read TGTGCCAGCAGCTTAGAAGGGGCGCCCTTTAGCAATGAGCAGTTCTTC. V is TRBV11-2 and J is TRBJ2-1; TRBD1 might be the D (5 bases). The germline V gene has CDR1 SGHAT and CDR2 FQNNGV. This CDR3 has 16 amino acids. V lost 0 bases and J 6 bases, leaving 15 bases between the germline ends.

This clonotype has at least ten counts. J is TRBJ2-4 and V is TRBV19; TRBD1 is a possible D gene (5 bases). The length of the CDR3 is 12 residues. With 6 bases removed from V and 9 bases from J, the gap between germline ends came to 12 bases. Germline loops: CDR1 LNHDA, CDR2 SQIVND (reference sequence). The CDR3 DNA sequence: TGTGCCAGTAGGCAGGGCTTTGGCATTCAGTACTTC. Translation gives CASRQGFGIQYF. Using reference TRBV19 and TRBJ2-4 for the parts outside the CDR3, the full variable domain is DGGITQSPKYLFRKEGQNVTLSCEQNLNHDAMYWYRQDPGQGLRLIYYSQIVNDFQKGDIAEGYSVSREKKESFPLTVTSAQKNPTAFYLCASRQGFGIQYFGAGTRLSVL.

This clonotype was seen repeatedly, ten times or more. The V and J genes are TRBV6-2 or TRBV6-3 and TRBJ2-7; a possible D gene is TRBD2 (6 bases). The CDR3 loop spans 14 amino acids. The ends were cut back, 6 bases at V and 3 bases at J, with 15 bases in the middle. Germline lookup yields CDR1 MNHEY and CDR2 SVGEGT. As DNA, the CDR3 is TGTGCCAGCAGACGAGGAGGGGACCTCTACGAGCAGTACTTC. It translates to CASRRGGDLYEQYF.

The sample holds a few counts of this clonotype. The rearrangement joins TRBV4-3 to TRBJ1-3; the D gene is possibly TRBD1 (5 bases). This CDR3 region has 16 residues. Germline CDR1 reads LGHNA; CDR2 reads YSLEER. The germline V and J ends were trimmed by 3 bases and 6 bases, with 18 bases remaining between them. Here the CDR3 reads CASSHAPGRGENTIYF. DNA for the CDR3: TGCGCCAGCAGCCATGCACCGGGACGAGGGGAAAACACCATATATTTT.

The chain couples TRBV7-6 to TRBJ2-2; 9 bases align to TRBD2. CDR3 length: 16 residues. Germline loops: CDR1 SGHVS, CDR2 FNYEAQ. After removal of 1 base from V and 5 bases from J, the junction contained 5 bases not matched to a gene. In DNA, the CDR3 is TGTGCCAGCAGCTTAGAAATAGCGGGGGTTACCGGGGAGCTGTTTTTT. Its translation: CASSLEIAGVTGELFF.

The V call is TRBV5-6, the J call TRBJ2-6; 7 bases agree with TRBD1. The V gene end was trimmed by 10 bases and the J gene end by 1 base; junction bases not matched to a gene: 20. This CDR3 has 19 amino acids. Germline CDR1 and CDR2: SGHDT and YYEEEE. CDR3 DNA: TGTGCCTTTGACGACGGGACAGTCTTCTTTTATTCTGGGGCCAACGTCCTGACTTTC. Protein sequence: CAFDDGTVFFYSGANVLTF.

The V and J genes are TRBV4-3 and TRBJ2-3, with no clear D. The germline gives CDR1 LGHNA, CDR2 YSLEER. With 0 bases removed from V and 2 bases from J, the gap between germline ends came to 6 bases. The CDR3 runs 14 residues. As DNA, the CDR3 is TGCGCCAGCAGCCAAGAGGAATACACAGATACGCAGTATTTT. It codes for CASSQEEYTDTQYF.